The 22 T cell receptor beta chains below were found in one sample sequenced in a study of CD8 T cells in Susac syndrome. An input of about 0.45 to 1 ug of RNA was subjected to reverse transcription using random hexamers. MiXCR, run by TCRdb on the immunoSEQ multiplex PCR reads, gives a single entry per CDR3 protein. The data contain more than 250,000 distinct CDR3 sequences, 90% to 95% of them singletons. The specimen sequenced was CD4+ T cells from PBMCs. The receptors were gathered from a human donor with multiple sclerosis.

This chain connects TRBV30 to TRBJ2-1; D remains ambiguous. Deletions cut 0 bases from V and 7 bases from J, with 10 bases between. The CDR3 consists of 13 residues. Germline lookup yields CDR1 GTSNPN and CDR2 SVGIG (reference sequence). CDR3 residues: CAWSVKGTNEQFF. The DNA of the CDR3 is TGTGCCTGGAGTGTGAAAGGAACTAATGAGCAGTTCTTC. The entire variable domain, with the rest obtained from reference TRBV30 and TRBJ2-1, is as follows: SQTIHQWPATLVQPVGSPLSLECTVEGTSNPNLYWYRQAAGRGLQLLFYSVGIGQISSEVPQNLSASRPQDRQFILSSKKLLLSDSGFYLCAWSVKGTNEQFFGPGTRLTVL.

This rearrangement joins TRBV9 to TRBJ2-3; D gene uncertain. V lost 4 bases and J 0 bases, leaving 9 bases between the germline ends. This CDR3 is 14 amino acids long. The germline gives CDR1 SGDLS, CDR2 YYNGEE. This CDR3 is CASSTQSSTDTQYF. CDR3 nucleotides: TGTGCCAGCAGCACACAGAGTAGCACAGATACGCAGTATTTT.

CDR3 sequence: CSPDGQWGNQPQHF. The DNA of the CDR3 is TGCAGCCCCGACGGACAGTGGGGCAATCAGCCCCAGCATTTT. The V and J genes are TRBV29-1 and TRBJ1-5; possibly TRBD1 for D (6 bases). V lost 8 bases, J lost 2 bases, and 16 bases lay in between. CDR1 is SQVTM, CDR2 ANQGSEA, per germline. The CDR3 has 14 residues.

The chain uses TRBV4-2 and TRBJ2-5; 10 nucleotides match TRBD2. After removal of 0 bases from V and 11 bases from J, the junction contained 6 bases not matched to a gene. Germline CDR1 is LGHNA and CDR2 is YNFKEQ. The CDR3 is 14 amino acids. CDR3 sequence: CASSQDRTSGKQYF. The CDR3 DNA reads as TGTGCCAGCAGCCAAGACCGGACTAGCGGAAAACAGTACTTC.

This clonotype was seen just once. The V and J genes are TRBV20-1 and TRBJ2-1; TRBD2 aligns across 12 bases. Trimming took 6 bases from V and 8 from J; bases not matched to a gene: 8. The V gene's germline CDR1 is DFQATT and CDR2 SNEGSKA (reference sequence). The CDR3 contains 14 residues. For the CDR3, the DNA is TGCAGTGCCCCACCTAGCGGGAGGGCCGATGAGCAGTTCTTC. Translation: CSAPPSGRADEQFF.

The chain uses TRBV7-2 and TRBJ1-4; maybe TRBD1 (5 bases). The CDR3 sequence is 14 residues long. Looked up from germline, CDR1 is SGHTA and CDR2 is FQGNSA. Trimming took off 5 bases at V and 6 bases at J, with 13 bases between the two ends. CDR3 sequence: CASSLYGGDEKLFF. For the CDR3, the DNA is TGTGCCAGCAGCCTCTACGGGGGTGATGAAAAACTGTTTTTT.

The V call is TRBV7-9, the J call TRBJ2-5; D gene unclear. Looked up from germline, CDR1 is SEHNR and CDR2 is FQNEAQ (reference sequence). The V end lost 6 bases, the J end lost 1 base, and 9 bases lay between the germline ends. The CDR3 extends over 13 amino acids. CDR3 bases: TGTGCCAGCAGGGAAGGGCCCCAAGAGACCCAGTACTTC. Translating gives CASREGPQETQYF.

J is TRBJ1-4 and V is TRBV18; D is unresolved. This CDR3 contains 15 residues. In germline, CDR1 is KGHSH, CDR2 LQKENI. The V end lost 1 base, the J end lost 1 base, and 7 bases lay between the germline ends. The CDR3 nucleotides read TGTGCCAGCTCACCACGGGCGGGAACTAATGAAAAACTGTTTTTT. Its protein product is CASSPRAGTNEKLFF. Filled out from reference TRBV18 and TRBJ1-4, the complete variable domain reads NAGVMQNPRHLVRRRGQEARLRCSPMKGHSHVYWYRQLPEEGLKFMVYLQKENIIDESGMPKERFSAEFPKEGPSILRIQQVVRGDSAAYFCASSPRAGTNEKLFFGSGTQLSVL.

This chain joins TRBV5-1 and TRBJ1-5, with no clear D. V lost 0 bases to trimming and J lost 5 bases, with 12 bases between them. CDR1 and CDR2 (germline): SGHRS, YFSETQ. This CDR3 has 15 residues. CDR3 sequence: CASSLDGGLDQPQHF. The CDR3 DNA reads TGCGCCAGCAGCTTGGATGGCGGGTTAGATCAGCCCCAGCATTTT.

This clonotype came up a few times. The chain carries TRBV4-3 and TRBJ2-3; 10 bases are shared with TRBD2. The germline V gene has CDR1 LGHNA and CDR2 YSLEER. Losses at the gene ends were 0 bases for V and 6 bases for J; bases not matched to a gene: 6. CDR3 length: 16 residues. CDR3 nucleotide sequence: TGCGCCAGCAGCCAAGAGGGGCTAGCGGGAGTTGATACGCAGTATTTT. It is translated as CASSQEGLAGVDTQYF.

The chain uses TRBV4-3 and TRBJ2-3; 8 bases map to TRBD2. V was pared by 0 bases and J by 5 bases, with 4 bases of the junction left unmatched. Germline CDR1 reads LGHNA; CDR2 reads YSLEER. CDR3 length: 15 residues. As DNA, the CDR3 is TGCGCCAGCAGCCAAGATCCCCTAGCGGGAGATACGCAGTATTTT. Protein sequence: CASSQDPLAGDTQYF.

The chain joins TRBV5-4 to TRBJ2-3; 13 bases line up with TRBD2. CDR1 is SGHNT, CDR2 YYREEE, per germline (reference sequence). The CDR3 contains 16 residues. After removal of 4 bases from V and 4 bases from J, the junction contained 6 bases not matched to a gene. The CDR3 region is CASSNGLAGDSDTQYF. The CDR3 nucleotides are TGTGCCAGCAGCAACGGACTAGCGGGAGACTCAGATACGCAGTATTTT. The variable domain in full, with the rest retrieved from reference TRBV5-4 and TRBJ2-3, is ETGVTQSPTHLIKTRGQQVTLRCSSQSGHNTVSWYQQALGQGPQFIFQYYREEENGRGNFPPRFSGLQFPNYSSELNVNALELDDSALYLCASSNGLAGDSDTQYFGPGTRLTVL.

The chain employs TRBV5-1 and TRBJ2-3; 9 bases line up with TRBD2. With 4 bases clipped from V and 3 bases from J, the junction kept 3 bases outside the gene matches. The germline V gene encodes CDR1 SGHRS and CDR2 YFSETQ. The CDR3 contains 14 residues. CDR3 DNA sequence: TGCGCCAGCAGCACCGGACTAGCGACAGATACGCAGTATTTT. It specifies CASSTGLATDTQYF.

The rearrangement uses TRBV6-6 and TRBJ2-7; either TRBD1 or TRBD2 may supply D (5 bases each). The CDR3 runs 15 residues. Germline lookup yields CDR1 MNHNY and CDR2 SVGAGI (reference sequence). V dropped 0 bases and J dropped 0 bases, with 9 bases sitting between them. CDR3 loop: CASSYSGGSSYEQYF. CDR3 sequence (DNA): TGTGCCAGCAGTTACTCTGGGGGAAGCTCCTACGAGCAGTACTTC.

In this sample, this clonotype turned up once. The chain is built from TRBV29-1 and TRBJ2-3; 9 positions match TRBD1. The germline V gene encodes CDR1 SQVTM and CDR2 ANQGSEA. J was trimmed by 1 base and V by 4 bases; bases with no gene match: 0. The CDR3 runs to 13 residues. Here the CDR3 DNA reads TGCAGCGTTGGGACAGGGGGCACAGATACGCAGTATTTT. It specifies CSVGTGGTDTQYF.

This chain connects TRBV10-3 to TRBJ2-4, with D perhaps being TRBD1 or TRBD2 (5 bases each). Germline V lookup: CDR1 ENHRY, CDR2 SYGVKD. V gave up 10 bases and J gave up 5 bases, with 15 bases separating them. There are 13 residues in the CDR3. The CDR3 spells CATGDPSQNIQYF. The CDR3, as DNA: TGTGCCACCGGGGACCCCAGCCAAAACATTCAGTACTTC.

As concerns this clonotype: At one end the junction does not follow the germline gene, possibly because of a read error. V is TRBV7-7 and J is TRBJ2-7; maybe TRBD2 (5 bases). The CDR3 consists of 14 residues. The V gene's germline CDR1 is SSHAT and CDR2 FNYEAQ (reference sequence). CDR3 in amino acids: CASSLARVTYEQYF. DNA for the CDR3: TGTGCTAGCAGCTTAGCGAGGGTAACCTACGAGCAGTACTTC.

This sequence joins TRBV5-1 and TRBJ2-7; 9 nucleotides match TRBD1. The CDR3 loop spans 15 amino acids. The V gene's germline CDR1 is SGHRS and CDR2 YFSETQ. V gave up 4 bases and J gave up 3 bases; unmatched junction bases: 8. CDR3 in amino acids: CASSLRTGVGYEQYF. The DNA for the CDR3 is TGCGCCAGCAGCCTCCGGACAGGGGTAGGCTACGAGCAGTACTTC. Supplemented by reference TRBV5-1 and TRBJ2-7, the full variable domain reads KAGVTQTPRYLIKTRGQQVTLSCSPISGHRSVSWYQQTPGQGLQFLFEYFSETQRNKGNFPGRFSGRQFSNSRSEMNVSTLELGDSALYLCASSLRTGVGYEQYFGPGTRLTVT.

The rearrangement links TRBV6-1 to TRBJ2-1; D is ambiguous. Germline loops: CDR1 MNHNS, CDR2 SASEGT. V was cut by 3 bases and J by 2 bases, with 11 bases left in between. There are 15 residues in the CDR3. This CDR3 is CASSEGTPTYNEQFF. The CDR3 DNA is TGTGCCAGCAGTGAGGGAACCCCCACCTACAATGAGCAGTTCTTC.

This clonotype is a singleton in its sample. The chain couples TRBV6-1 to TRBJ2-1, with D perhaps matching TRBD2 (5 bases). The V gene's germline CDR1 is MNHNS and CDR2 SASEGT. This CDR3 comprises 13 residues. V lost 3 bases and J 11 bases, leaving 14 bases between the germline ends. CDR3 DNA sequence: TGTGCCAGCAGTGATTCTTGGGGAGACCAGCAGTTCTTC. This encodes CASSDSWGDQQFF.

The gene calls are TRBV18 and TRBJ1-1, with D possibly being TRBD1 (5 bases). CDR1 and CDR2 from the germline V gene are KGHSH and LQKENI. The CDR3 length is 16 residues. Between the trimmed V and J ends, which lost 0 bases and 4 bases, there was a span of 15 bases. CDR3 sequence (DNA): TGTGCCAGCTCACCACCGGGGCAGGGAAGATTCACTGAAGCTTTCTTT. It encodes CASSPPGQGRFTEAFF.

This clonotype was recorded once. The chain has TRBV19 and TRBJ2-5; D ambiguous. The V gene's germline CDR1 is LNHDA and CDR2 SQIVND (reference sequence). V lost 6 bases and J 5 bases, leaving 13 bases between the germline ends. The CDR3 loop spans 13 amino acids. CDR3 region: CASSFAASETQYF. CDR3 nucleotide sequence: TGTGCCAGTAGCTTCGCGGCCAGCGAGACCCAGTACTTC.